This T cell receptor (beta chain) originates from a study of blood T cell repertoires in COVID-19. In the study overall: There were acute and convalescent COVID-19 samples, and they came from the United States, Italy and Spain. From T cells, B-cell-depleted T cells, or PBMCs came the material, which was cDNA or gDNA.

This CDR3 spans 15 amino acids. V was pared by 4 bases and J by 4 bases, with 6 bases of the junction left unmatched. Germline CDR1 LNHNV, CDR2 YYDKDF (reference sequence). Per the authors' pipeline: Estimation of nucleated cell counts relied on the amplification of reference gene primers. TCRdb keeps only in-frame clones here, not all; method: immunoSEQ multiplex PCR. The DNA gave D and trimming, while V, J and clone size come from that table. The sample yields 140,000 to 150,000 clones, around four fifths seen once. The genes are TRBV15 and TRBJ2-2; 7 positions match TRBD1. The TCR was taken from a middle-aged woman with active or convalescent COVID-19. The sample consisted of peripheral blood. CDR3 DNA sequence: TGTGCCACCAGCACAGGGGGAATAGGCACCGGGGAGCTGTTTTTT. It codes for CATSTGGIGTGELFF. The variable domain in full, with the rest retrieved from reference TRBV15 and TRBJ2-2, is DAMVIQNPRYQVTQFGKPVTLSCSQTLNHNVMYWYQQKSSQAPKLLFHYYDKDFNNEADTPDNFQSRRPNTSFCFLDIRSPGLGDTAMYLCATSTGGIGTGELFFGEGSRLTVL.